One TCR beta chain is described in this entry. This entry comes from a study of T cell clonotyping in hematopoietic cell transplantation. Clones were read by immunoSEQ multiplex PCR, and TCRdb kept only the in-frame ones, dropping some. Found here are 70,000 or so clones, roughly 93% of them singletons; the top ten hold 1.5% to 2%. The CDR3 is 15 residues long. Germline V gene sequence: CDR1 MNHEY, CDR2 SMNVEV (reference sequence). Trimming took 0 bases from V and 4 from J, leaving 10 bases between them. The chain uses TRBV27 and TRBJ1-3; D gene unclear. Sequencing was carried out using peripheral blood mononuclear cells. The source is a man in his fifties in good health. Some clones in this sample may be carry-over from other donors' samples. In DNA form, the CDR3 reads TGTGCCAGCAGTTTATCTGTCTCTGCGGGAAACACCATATATTTT. This codes for CASSLSVSAGNTIYF.